A single sample is the source of the 9 T cell receptor beta chains below, sequenced in a study of blood T cell repertoires in COVID-19. Assay: immunoSEQ multiplex PCR; the TCRdb copy retains only in-frame clones and omits some. The data hold 110,000 or so clones, with more than 80% observed a single time. The sequencing input was peripheral blood. The source of these receptors is a human donor in a cohort sampled during active COVID-19.

Note on this clone: Germline and junction disagree at one end, which may indicate a read error. This chain connects TRBV2 to TRBJ2-1; no firm D call. This CDR3 region has 12 residues. Germline V CDR1 and CDR2: SNHLY, FYNNEI. The CDR3 nucleotides read TGTGCCGGCAGTGACTCGGGTTATGAGCAGTTCTTC. Translation gives CAGSDSGYEQFF.

The chain recombines TRBV27 with TRBJ2-3; 7 nucleotides match TRBD2. The ends lost 1 base at V and 6 bases at J; junction bases unmatched: 16. The CDR3 has 18 amino acids. Germline lookup yields CDR1 MNHEY and CDR2 SMNVEV (reference sequence). The CDR3 is CASSLFYGGGLVVDTQYF. CDR3 DNA: TGTGCCAGCAGTTTATTTTATGGGGGAGGGCTAGTAGTCGATACGCAGTATTTT.

V and J are TRBV5-4 and TRBJ2-3; 11 positions agree with TRBD2. With V trimmed by 0 bases and J by 5 bases, 2 bases remained unmatched. The germline V gene has CDR1 SGHNT and CDR2 YYREEE (reference sequence). The CDR3 sequence is 15 residues long. The CDR3 loop is CASSLGGTSGDTQYF. CDR3 bases: TGTGCCAGCAGCTTGGGGGGGACTAGCGGAGATACGCAGTATTTT. Supplemented by reference TRBV5-4 and TRBJ2-3, the full variable domain reads ETGVTQSPTHLIKTRGQQVTLRCSSQSGHNTVSWYQQALGQGPQFIFQYYREEENGRGNFPPRFSGLQFPNYSSELNVNALELDDSALYLCASSLGGTSGDTQYFGPGTRLTVL.

The chain links TRBV18 to TRBJ2-7; 8 bases match TRBD1. CDR1 is KGHSH, CDR2 LQKENI, per germline. V shed 3 bases and J 4 bases; nucleotides not matched to a gene: 5. The CDR3 loop spans 14 amino acids. CDR3 in DNA: TGTGCCAGCTCACCCTTCGGACAGGGTTACGAGCAGTACTTC. Protein sequence: CASSPFGQGYEQYF. Together with reference TRBV18 and TRBJ2-7, the CDR3 gives the full variable domain: NAGVMQNPRHLVRRRGQEARLRCSPMKGHSHVYWYRQLPEEGLKFMVYLQKENIIDESGMPKERFSAEFPKEGPSILRIQQVVRGDSAAYFCASSPFGQGYEQYFGPGTRLTVT.

This clone was counted only a few times. The gene calls are TRBV5-1 and TRBJ2-7; D is unclear. Trimming took off 0 bases at V and 4 bases at J, with 8 bases between the two ends. Germline assignment: CDR1 SGHRS and CDR2 YFSETQ. This CDR3 is built from 13 residues. The CDR3 reads CASSLAAAYEQYF. CDR3 in DNA: TGCGCCAGCAGCTTGGCCGCGGCTTACGAGCAGTACTTC.

The chain recombines TRBV7-2 with TRBJ2-3; D gene unclear. V dropped 0 bases and J dropped 5 bases, with 9 bases sitting between them. CDR1 SGHTA and CDR2 FQGNSA come from the germline V gene. The CDR3 runs 14 residues. The DNA for the CDR3 is TGTGCCAGCAGCTTAGCGCCTAGTAGAGATACGCAGTATTTT. Amino acid sequence: CASSLAPSRDTQYF.

In its sample, this clone was seen once. This chain connects TRBV5-1 to TRBJ2-3; TRBD2 matches at 10 bases. Germline-derived CDR1 and CDR2 are SGHRS and YFSETQ. V trimming: 4 bases; J trimming: 5 bases; junction bases outside the gene matches: 4. The length of the CDR3 is 14 residues. CDR3 in amino acids: CASSLGLAVDTQYF. Here the CDR3 DNA reads TGCGCCAGCAGCCTCGGACTAGCGGTAGATACGCAGTATTTT. Full variable domain (rest looked up from reference TRBV5-1 and TRBJ2-3): KAGVTQTPRYLIKTRGQQVTLSCSPISGHRSVSWYQQTPGQGLQFLFEYFSETQRNKGNFPGRFSGRQFSNSRSEMNVSTLELGDSALYLCASSLGLAVDTQYFGPGTRLTVL.

This rearrangement joins TRBV28 to TRBJ2-1; 10 positions match TRBD2. The V gene's germline CDR1 is MDHEN and CDR2 SYDVKM. V shed 5 bases and J 7 bases; nucleotides not matched to a gene: 8. The CDR3 spans 15 residues. The CDR3 DNA reads as TGTGCCAGCAGTCACTTAGCGGGGGGCGCGAATGAGCAGTTCTTC. It encodes CASSHLAGGANEQFF.

The J gene is TRBJ2-7, the V gene TRBV11-3; D unclear. Germline CDR1 and CDR2: SGHNT and YENEEA. This CDR3 comprises 13 residues. V was shortened by 1 base and J by 3 bases, with 7 bases between the two germline ends. CDR3 amino acids: CASSLGRLYEQYF. DNA of the CDR3: TGTGCCAGCAGCTTAGGCAGGCTCTACGAGCAGTACTTC.